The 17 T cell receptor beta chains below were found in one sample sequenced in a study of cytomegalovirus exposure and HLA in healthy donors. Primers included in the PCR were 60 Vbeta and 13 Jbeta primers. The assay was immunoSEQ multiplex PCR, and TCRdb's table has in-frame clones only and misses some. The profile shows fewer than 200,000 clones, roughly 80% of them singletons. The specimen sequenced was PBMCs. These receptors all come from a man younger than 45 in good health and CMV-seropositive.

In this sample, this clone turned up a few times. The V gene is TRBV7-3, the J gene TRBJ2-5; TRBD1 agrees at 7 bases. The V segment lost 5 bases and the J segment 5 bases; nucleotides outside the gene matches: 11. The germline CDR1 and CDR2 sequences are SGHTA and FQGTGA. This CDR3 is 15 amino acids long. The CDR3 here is CASSTQTGNGETQYF. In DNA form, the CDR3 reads TGTGCCAGCAGCACTCAGACAGGGAATGGGGAGACCCAGTACTTC. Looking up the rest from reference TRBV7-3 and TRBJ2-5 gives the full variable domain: GAGVSQTPSNKVTEKGKYVELRCDPISGHTALYWYRQSLGQGPEFLIYFQGTGAADDSGLPNDRFFAVRPEGSVSTLKIQRTERGDSAVYLCASSTQTGNGETQYFGPGTRLLVL.

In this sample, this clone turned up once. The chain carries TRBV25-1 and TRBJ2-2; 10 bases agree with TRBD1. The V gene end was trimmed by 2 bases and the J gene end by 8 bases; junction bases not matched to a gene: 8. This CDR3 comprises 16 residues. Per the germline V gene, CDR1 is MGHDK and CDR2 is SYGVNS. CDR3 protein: CASSEPGTGVLGELFF. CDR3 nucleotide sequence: TGTGCCAGCAGTGAACCCGGGACAGGGGTGCTTGGGGAGCTGTTTTTT.

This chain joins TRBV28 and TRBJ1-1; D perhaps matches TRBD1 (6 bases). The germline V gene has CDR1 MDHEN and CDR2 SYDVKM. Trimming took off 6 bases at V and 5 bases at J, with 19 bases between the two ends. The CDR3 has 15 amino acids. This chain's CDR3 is CASRARRGPRTEAFF. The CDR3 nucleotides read TGTGCCAGCAGAGCCCGCAGGGGTCCACGAACTGAAGCTTTCTTT.

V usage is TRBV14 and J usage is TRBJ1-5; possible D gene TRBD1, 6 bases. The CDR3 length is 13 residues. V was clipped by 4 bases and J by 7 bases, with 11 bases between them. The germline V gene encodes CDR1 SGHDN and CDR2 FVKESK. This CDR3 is CASSPGAGQPQHF. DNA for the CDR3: TGTGCCAGCAGCCCAGGGGCAGGGCAGCCCCAGCATTTT.

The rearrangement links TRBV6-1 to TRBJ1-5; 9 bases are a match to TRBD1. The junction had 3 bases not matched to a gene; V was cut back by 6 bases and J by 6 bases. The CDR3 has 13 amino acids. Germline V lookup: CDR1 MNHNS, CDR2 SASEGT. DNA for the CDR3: TGTGCCAGCAGGGGACAGGGTGGTCAGCCCCAGCATTTT. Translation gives CASRGQGGQPQHF.

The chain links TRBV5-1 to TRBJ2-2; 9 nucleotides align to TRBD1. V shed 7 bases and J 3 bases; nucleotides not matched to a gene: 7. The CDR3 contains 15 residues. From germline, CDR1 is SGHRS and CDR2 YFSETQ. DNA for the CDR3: TGCGCCAGCGGGGACAGGGAGGGCGACACCGGGGAGCTGTTTTTT. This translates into CASGDREGDTGELFF.

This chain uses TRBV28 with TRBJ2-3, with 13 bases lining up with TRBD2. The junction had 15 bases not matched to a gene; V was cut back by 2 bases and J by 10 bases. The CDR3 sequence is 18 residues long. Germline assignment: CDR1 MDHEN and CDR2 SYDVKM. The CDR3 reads CASSLTTSGGSILSAQYF. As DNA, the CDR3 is TGTGCCAGCAGTTTAACGACTAGCGGGGGGAGTATTTTGTCTGCGCAGTATTTT.

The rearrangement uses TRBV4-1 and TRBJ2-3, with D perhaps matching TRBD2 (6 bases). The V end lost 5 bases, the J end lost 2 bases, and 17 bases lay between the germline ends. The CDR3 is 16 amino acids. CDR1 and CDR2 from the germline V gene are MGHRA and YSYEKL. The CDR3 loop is CASSVSGAGHTDTQYF. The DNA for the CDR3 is TGCGCCAGCAGCGTCTCCGGTGCGGGGCACACAGATACGCAGTATTTT.

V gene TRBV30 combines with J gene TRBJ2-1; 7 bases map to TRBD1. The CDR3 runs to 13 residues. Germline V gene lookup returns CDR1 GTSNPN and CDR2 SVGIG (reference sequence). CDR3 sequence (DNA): TGTGCTTGGCAGGGGGATTCCTACAATGAGCAGTTCTTC. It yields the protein CAWQGDSYNEQFF. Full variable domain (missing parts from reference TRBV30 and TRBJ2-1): SQTIHQWPATLVQPVGSPLSLECTVEGTSNPNLYWYRQAAGRGLQLLFYSVGIGQISSEVPQNLSASRPQDRQFILSSKKLLLSDSGFYLCAWQGDSYNEQFFGPGTRLTVL.

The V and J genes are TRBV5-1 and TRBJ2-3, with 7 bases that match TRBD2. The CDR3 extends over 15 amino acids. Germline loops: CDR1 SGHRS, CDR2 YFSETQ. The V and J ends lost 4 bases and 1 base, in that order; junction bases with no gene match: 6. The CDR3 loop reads CASSELGGGTDTQYF. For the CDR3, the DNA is TGCGCCAGCAGCGAATTGGGGGGGGGCACAGATACGCAGTATTTT.

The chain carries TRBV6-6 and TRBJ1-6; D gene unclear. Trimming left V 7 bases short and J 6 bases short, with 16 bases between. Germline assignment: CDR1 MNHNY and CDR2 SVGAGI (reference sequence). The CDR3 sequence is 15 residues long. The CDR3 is CASNPQGERNSPLHF. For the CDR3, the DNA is TGTGCCAGCAACCCTCAAGGAGAACGTAATTCACCCCTCCACTTT.

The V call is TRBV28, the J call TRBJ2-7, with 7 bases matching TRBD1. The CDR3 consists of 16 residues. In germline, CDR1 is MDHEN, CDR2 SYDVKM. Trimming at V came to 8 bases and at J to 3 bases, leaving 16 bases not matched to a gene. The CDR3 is CASRTPTGDQYYEQYF. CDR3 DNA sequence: TGTGCCAGCCGCACACCTACAGGGGACCAGTACTACGAGCAGTACTTC.

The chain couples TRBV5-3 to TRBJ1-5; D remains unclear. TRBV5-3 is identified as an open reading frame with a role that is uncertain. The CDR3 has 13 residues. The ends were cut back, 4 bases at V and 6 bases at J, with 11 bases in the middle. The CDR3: CARSREVSQPQHF. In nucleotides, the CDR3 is TGTGCCAGAAGCCGGGAGGTTAGTCAGCCCCAGCATTTT.

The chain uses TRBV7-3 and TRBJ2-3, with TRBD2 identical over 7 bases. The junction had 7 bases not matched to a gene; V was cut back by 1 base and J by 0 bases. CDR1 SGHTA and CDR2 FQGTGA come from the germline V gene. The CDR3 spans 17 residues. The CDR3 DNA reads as TGTGCCAGCAGCTTAATGGGAGCGGGGACTAGCACAGATACGCAGTATTTT. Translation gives CASSLMGAGTSTDTQYF.

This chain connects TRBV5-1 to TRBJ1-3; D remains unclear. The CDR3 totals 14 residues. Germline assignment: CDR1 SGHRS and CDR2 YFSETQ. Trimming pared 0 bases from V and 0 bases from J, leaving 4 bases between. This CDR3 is CASSLAYSGNTIYF. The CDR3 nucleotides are TGCGCCAGCAGCTTGGCGTACTCTGGAAACACCATATATTTT. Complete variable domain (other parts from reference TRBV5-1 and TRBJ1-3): KAGVTQTPRYLIKTRGQQVTLSCSPISGHRSVSWYQQTPGQGLQFLFEYFSETQRNKGNFPGRFSGRQFSNSRSEMNVSTLELGDSALYLCASSLAYSGNTIYFGEGSWLTVV.

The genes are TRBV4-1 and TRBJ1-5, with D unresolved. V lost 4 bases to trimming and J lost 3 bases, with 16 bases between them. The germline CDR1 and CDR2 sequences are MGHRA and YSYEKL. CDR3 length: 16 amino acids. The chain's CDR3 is CASSPQIGGYNQPQHF. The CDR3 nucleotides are TGCGCCAGCAGCCCCCAAATAGGAGGGTACAATCAGCCCCAGCATTTT.

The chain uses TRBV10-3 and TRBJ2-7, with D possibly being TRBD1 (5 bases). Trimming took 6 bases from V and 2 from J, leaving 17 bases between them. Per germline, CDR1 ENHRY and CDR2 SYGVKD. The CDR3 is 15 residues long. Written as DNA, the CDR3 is TGTGCCATCAGCTCCGCGGATAGGGGCGCCTACGAGCAGTACTTC. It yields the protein CAISSADRGAYEQYF.